The clone carrying this TCR beta chain was counted between two and nine times. Its antigen is undetermined. The CDR3 runs to 17 residues. V lost 2 bases and J 4 bases, leaving 17 bases between the germline ends. Germline V CDR1 and CDR2: MNHNS, SASEGT. The source of the sample is a study of response to subunit inactivated influenza vaccine. Study results and limitations: Authors suggested that a seasonal influenza vaccination recruits few new T cells each time.

Using its own MiXCR run on the RT-PCR reads, TCRdb lists one record per CDR3 protein. The sample consists of 600,000 to 700,000 distinct CDR3 sequences, about 14% of them appearing once. The chain joins TRBV6-1 to TRBJ2-2; D uncertain. The receptor comes from a man in his forties or fifties who received an inactivated influenza vaccine. The input for sequencing was PBMCs from blood, taken 14 days before vaccination. CDR3 region: CASSEFPPDLSTGELFF. In DNA form, the CDR3 reads TGTGCCAGCAGTGAATTCCCGCCAGACCTCTCCACCGGGGAGCTGTTTTTT.